These 3 T cell receptor beta chains share one sample of origin, sequenced in a study of Graves' ophthalmopathy and Graves' hyperthyroidism. RNA served as the template for amplifying TCR beta CDR3 regions. In the first round, RT-PCR was carried out with HTBI primers, and a multiplex PCR formed the second round. TCRdb ran MiXCR on the multiplex PCR reads and lists one entry per CDR3 protein. There are about 700,000 distinct CDR3 sequences in the sample; 40% occur only once, and 40% to 55% lies in the top ten. The sample taken for sequencing was peripheral blood. These receptors came from an adult man with Graves' ophthalmopathy.

V gene TRBV7-9 combines with J gene TRBJ1-2; D unresolved. This CDR3 is 14 amino acids long. Germline lookup yields CDR1 SEHNR and CDR2 FQNEAQ (reference sequence). Trimming took off 1 base at V and 4 bases at J, with 10 bases between the two ends. This CDR3 reads CASSLGAATYGYTF. CDR3 in DNA: TGTGCCAGCAGCTTAGGTGCGGCTACCTATGGCTACACCTTC. The whole variable domain, remainder taken from reference TRBV7-9 and TRBJ1-2, is DTGVSQNPRHKITKRGQNVTFRCDPISEHNRLYWYRQTLGQGPEFLTYFQNEAQLEKSRLLSDRFSAERPKGSFSTLEIQRTEQGDSAMYLCASSLGAATYGYTFGSGTRLTVV.

Many counts were recorded for this clonotype. The V gene is TRBV29-1, the J gene TRBJ1-2, with 7 nucleotides matching TRBD1. The CDR3 spans 14 residues. CDR1 is SQVTM, CDR2 ANQGSEA, per germline. J lost 1 base, V lost 1 base, and 3 bases had no gene match. The CDR3 bases are TGCAGCGTTGAAGGACAGGGTTATAACTATGGCTACACCTTC. This codes for CSVEGQGYNYGYTF.

This sequence joins TRBV19 and TRBJ1-2; the D gene is possibly TRBD1 (5 bases). Trimming took 6 bases from V and 6 from J, leaving 29 bases between them. The length of the CDR3 is 18 residues. CDR1 is LNHDA, CDR2 SQIVND, per germline (reference sequence). The CDR3 nucleotides are TGTGCCAGTAGCGTAGGACTAGCGGGGACCGGGACGTACGATGGCTACACCTTC. Translated, it gives CASSVGLAGTGTYDGYTF.